These T cell receptor beta chains were read from a single sample in a study of T-cell reconstitution after alpha-beta-depleted transplantation in children. MiXCR, run by TCRdb on the PCR reads, gives a single entry per CDR3 protein. The repertoire consists of around 270,000 distinct CDR3 sequences, with about 9.4% occurring once and the leading ten covering around 7.5%. The material sequenced was PBMCs, taken before TCRalphabeta/CD19-depleted stem cell transplant. The receptors originated from a boy in the first two years of life with acute myeloid leukemia, due to receive a stem cell transplant. The CDR3 runs from the conserved cysteine through the conserved F or W. D genes are given only for firm matches. Clone size appears in some rows only: once, few, many, or a class for an expanded clone.

>TRBD1|TRBJ1-2|TRBV29-1|few
CSVGPRTGRGYTF
TGCAGCGTTGGCCCTCGGACAGGGCGAGGCTACACCTTC
>TRBD2|TRBJ2-7|TRBV4-3|many
CASSQGRGGTYEQYF
TGCGCCAGCAGCCAAGGAAGGGGAGGGACCTACGAGCAGTACTTC
>.|TRBJ2-5|TRBV6-5|many
CASSYSIRGVQETQYF
TGTGCCAGCAGTTACTCGATTAGAGGTGTCCAAGAGACCCAGTACTTC
>TRBD1|TRBJ2-6|TRBV9|.
CASSDRGHPSGANVLTF
TGTGCCAGCAGCGACAGGGGCCATCCCTCTGGGGCCAACGTCCTGACTTTC
>.|TRBJ1-2|TRBV29-1|.
CSTNYGEGFGGDYGYTF
TGCAGCACCAACTATGGAGAGGGCTTTGGTGGGGACTATGGCTACACCTTC
>.|TRBJ2-2|TRBV10-3|many
CAISAAGELFF
TGTGCCATCAGTGCAGCCGGGGAGCTGTTTTTT
>.|TRBJ2-1|TRBV19|.
CASSRLAYNEQFF
TGTGCCAGTAGTCGTTTAGCCTACAATGAGCAGTTCTTC
>.|TRBJ1-5|TRBV18|many
CASSLAVGNQPQHF
TGTGCCAGCTCACTGGCAGTGGGGAATCAGCCCCAGCATTTT
>.|TRBJ1-1|TRBV3-1|many
CASSQDSLFEAFF
TGTGCCAGCAGCCAAGATAGCCTATTTGAAGCTTTCTTT
>.|TRBJ1-5|TRBV19|.
CASNRLTGLSNQPQHF
TGTGCCAGTAACCGCTTGACGGGGCTTAGCAATCAGCCCCAGCATTTT
>TRBD1|TRBJ2-7|TRBV25-1|many
CASSQGAQEQYF
TGTGCCAGCAGTCAGGGGGCGCAAGAGCAGTACTTC
>TRBD1|TRBJ2-3|TRBV28|many
CASYPGGYSTDTQYF
TGTGCCAGCTACCCAGGGGGATATAGCACAGATACGCAGTATTTT
>.|TRBJ1-2|TRBV10-3|many
CAISESTGEGYGYTF
TGTGCCATCAGTGAGTCGACCGGTGAAGGGTATGGCTACACCTTC
>TRBD1|TRBJ2-7|TRBV20-1|few
CSARDRTTYEQYF
TGCAGTGCTAGGGACAGGACGACTTACGAGCAGTACTTC
>.|TRBJ2-5|TRBV28|.
CASSQLGQNGQTQYF
TGTGCCAGCAGTCAGTTGGGACAAAACGGGCAGACCCAGTACTTC
>.|TRBJ1-1|TRBV6-5|many
CASSYVGGVLMNTEAFF
TGTGCCAGCAGTTACGTGGGGGGCGTCCTCATGAACACTGAAGCTTTCTTT
>.|TRBJ2-1|TRBV7-9|many
CASSLPASPAHEQFF
TGTGCCAGCAGCTTACCCGCCTCCCCTGCTCATGAGCAGTTCTTC
>TRBD2|TRBJ2-5|TRBV4-2|few
CASSQDPSGRRETQYF
TGTGCCAGCAGCCAAGATCCCAGCGGGAGAAGGGAGACCCAGTACTTC
>.|TRBJ2-3|TRBV3-1|many
CASSQVGTADTQYF
TGTGCCAGCAGCCAAGTAGGGACGGCGGATACGCAGTATTTT
>TRBD1|TRBJ2-7|TRBV27|few
CASSRDSPTYEQYF
TGTGCCAGCAGCAGGGACAGTCCTACCTACGAGCAGTACTTC
>.|TRBJ2-3|TRBV10-3|many
CAISVVGRLDTQYF
TGTGCCATCAGTGTTGTGGGGCGCTTGGATACGCAGTATTTT
>.|TRBJ2-1|TRBV5-1|many
CASSLEAGYTYNEQFF
TGCGCCAGCAGCTTGGAAGCGGGCTATACTTACAATGAGCAGTTCTTC
>.|TRBJ1-5|TRBV20-1|many
CSASHMAGEPQHF
TGCAGTGCTAGTCACATGGCCGGGGAGCCCCAGCATTTT
>.|TRBJ2-3|TRBV12-3/TRBV12-4|many
CASSFWGRVGTDTQYF
TGTGCCAGCAGTTTCTGGGGTAGGGTTGGCACAGATACGCAGTATTTT
>TRBD2|TRBJ2-3|TRBV2|few
CASGRIGTSSSTDTQYF
TGTGCCAGCGGTCGAATAGGGACTAGCAGTAGCACAGATACGCAGTATTTT